This T cell receptor (beta chain) comes out of a study of cytomegalovirus exposure and HLA in healthy donors. The PCR contained 60 Vbeta and 13 Jbeta primers. Using immunoSEQ multiplex PCR, the repertoire was profiled, and TCRdb retains in-frame clones only, with some absent. This sample contains around 130,000 clones. The length of the CDR3 is 15 residues. The sample comprised PBMCs. The chain is built from TRBV12-1 and TRBJ2-7; the D call TRBD2 from the table was never checked on the DNA. TRBV12-1 is annotated as a pseudogene. This receptor was taken from a woman aged 60-75 years in good health and CMV-seronegative. The CDR3 DNA is TGTGCCAGCAGCCCTTTAGCGGGGACTACCTACGAGCAGTACTTC. Translating gives CASSPLAGTTYEQYF.